This T cell receptor beta chain appears in the sequencing data of a study of T cell repertoires in cytomegalovirus infection. Study-wide context: Both recently identified HLA-C-restricted and well-studied HLA-B-restricted CMV epitopes were used in the study. Public signatures in TCR beta pointed to CMV infection and matching HLA type. Findings and caveats of the study: The cumulative frequency of public TCR beta families distinguished individuals who carried CMV together with the relevant HLA.

Details on this clonotype: Its specificity is not known.

TCRdb reprocessed the reads with MiXCR, giving one entry per CDR3 protein. Found here are 550,000 to 850,000 distinct CDR3 sequences, roughly 30% of them singletons; the top ten hold roughly 20%. Germline trimming cut 4 bases from V and 3 bases from J; bases unmatched to any gene: 11. Looked up from germline, CDR1 is MNHEY and CDR2 is SMNVEV (reference sequence). This CDR3 region has 17 residues. V is TRBV27 and J is TRBJ2-1, with 8 positions matching TRBD2. This clonotype was sampled from a human donor in good health (CMV status not recorded). Some clones in this sample may be carry-over from other donors' samples. Specimen: cultured PBMCs, collected from culture after CMV antigen stimulation. DNA for the CDR3: TGTGCCAGCAGTTGGGGCGGCGGGAGGACGAACTACAATGAGCAGTTCTTC. It translates to CASSWGGGRTNYNEQFF.